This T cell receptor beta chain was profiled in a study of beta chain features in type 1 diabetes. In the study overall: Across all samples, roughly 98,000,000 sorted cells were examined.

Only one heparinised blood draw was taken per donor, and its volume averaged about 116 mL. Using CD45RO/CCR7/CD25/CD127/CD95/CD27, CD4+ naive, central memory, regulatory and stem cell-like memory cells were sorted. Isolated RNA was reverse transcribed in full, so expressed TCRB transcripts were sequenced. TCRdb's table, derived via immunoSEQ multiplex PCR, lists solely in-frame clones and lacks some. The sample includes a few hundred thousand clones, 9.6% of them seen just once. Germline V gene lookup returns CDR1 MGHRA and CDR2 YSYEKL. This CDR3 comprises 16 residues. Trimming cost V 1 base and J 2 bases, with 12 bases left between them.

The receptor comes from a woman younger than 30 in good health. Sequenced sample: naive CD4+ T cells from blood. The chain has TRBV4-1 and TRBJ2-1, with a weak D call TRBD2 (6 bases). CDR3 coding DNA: TGCGCCAGCAGCCAAGTGGACTACCCTCCCTACAATGAGCAGTTCTTC. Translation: CASSQVDYPPYNEQFF.